The rows below give T cell receptor beta chains drawn from one sample of a study of prognosis after radiotherapy for stage I lung cancer. TCRdb independently ran MiXCR on the multiplex PCR reads; one entry per CDR3 protein. The table has over 10,000 distinct CDR3 sequences, roughly 50% seen once. Sequenced material: PBMCs, taken before or after stereotactic body radiation therapy (not recorded which). The receptor set was obtained from a donor aged 50 or older with non-small cell lung cancer. CDR3s include the opening cysteine and the closing phenylalanine or tryptophan. The D gene is left open where the match is weak. Size tells how often a clone was seen (once, few, many) or the class of an expanded clone, and some rows leave it out.

v_call: TRBV7-8
d_call: NA
clone_size: NA
j_call: TRBJ2-1
cdr3_nt: TGTGCCAGCAGCTTATTGGGAGGGGGGAATAATGAGCAGTTCTTC
cdr3_aa: CASSLLGGGNNEQFF

v_call: TRBV20-1
d_call: NA
clone_size: NA
j_call: TRBJ1-5
cdr3_nt: TGCAGTGCGAGGCAGGGCAATCAGCCCCAGCATTTT
cdr3_aa: CSARQGNQPQHF

v_call: TRBV7-9
d_call: TRBD1
clone_size: NA
j_call: TRBJ1-1
cdr3_nt: TGTGCCAGCAGCCTCCGGGACAGGCAGAACACTGAAGCTTTCTTT
cdr3_aa: CASSLRDRQNTEAFF

v_call: TRBV7-2
d_call: NA
clone_size: NA
j_call: TRBJ2-1
cdr3_nt: TGTGCCAGCAGCTTAGTACTATCTTCCTACAATGAGCAGTTCTTC
cdr3_aa: CASSLVLSSYNEQFF

v_call: TRBV7-6
d_call: NA
clone_size: NA
j_call: TRBJ2-1
cdr3_nt: TGTGCCAGCAGCTCTAGCCGTAGGGCCTCACTTGAGCAGCTCTTC
cdr3_aa: CASSSSRRASLEQLF

v_call: TRBV6-9
d_call: NA
clone_size: many
j_call: TRBJ2-3
cdr3_nt: TGTGCCAGCATTTACGGGCGGAGCACAGATACGCAGTATTTT
cdr3_aa: CASIYGRSTDTQYF

v_call: TRBV7-9
d_call: NA
clone_size: many
j_call: TRBJ2-2
cdr3_nt: TGTGCCAGCAGCTACAGAAACCGACAGTGGAACACCGGGGAGCTGTTTTTT
cdr3_aa: CASSYRNRQWNTGELFF

v_call: TRBV28
d_call: NA
clone_size: NA
j_call: TRBJ2-3
cdr3_nt: TGTGCCAGCAACAGAGCGGGTTCGGTCAAGAGGGAGCAGTATTTT
cdr3_aa: CASNRAGSVKREQYF

v_call: TRBV6-5
d_call: NA
clone_size: NA
j_call: TRBJ2-3
cdr3_nt: TGTGGCAGCAGTTCCGTTGACCCGACCCACACAGGGGATACGCAGTATTTT
cdr3_aa: CGSSSVDPTHTGDTQYF

v_call: TRBV5-1
d_call: NA
clone_size: NA
j_call: TRBJ2-7
cdr3_nt: TGCGCCAGCAGCTTGATGGCAGGGTGGGCCGGGTGCTCCTACGAGCAGTACTTC
cdr3_aa: CASSLMAGWAGCSYEQYF

v_call: TRBV5-1
d_call: TRBD2
clone_size: once
j_call: TRBJ2-3
cdr3_nt: TGCGCCAGCAGCCTCTCGGGACTAGTTATACCGCGCCGTACAGATACGCAGTATTTT
cdr3_aa: CASSLSGLVIPRRTDTQYF

v_call: TRBV5-5
d_call: TRBD1
clone_size: many
j_call: TRBJ1-6
cdr3_nt: TGTGCCAGCAGCTTTTATGGACAGGGTGGTAATTCACCCCTCCACTTT
cdr3_aa: CASSFYGQGGNSPLHF

v_call: TRBV7-2
d_call: NA
clone_size: few
j_call: TRBJ1-6
cdr3_nt: TGTGCCAGCAGCTTCGGCCTAGCGGCAAGCTCCAATTCACCCCTCCACTTT
cdr3_aa: CASSFGLAASSNSPLHF

v_call: TRBV30
d_call: NA
clone_size: NA
j_call: TRBJ2-5
cdr3_nt: TGTGCCTATGGAGGAGAGACCCAGTACTTC
cdr3_aa: CAYGGETQYF

v_call: TRBV19
d_call: NA
clone_size: NA
j_call: TRBJ2-7
cdr3_nt: TGTGCCAGTAGTAGAGTGATCTCCTACGAGCAGTACTTC
cdr3_aa: CASSRVISYEQYF

v_call: TRBV9
d_call: NA
clone_size: large
j_call: TRBJ2-3
cdr3_nt: TGTGCCAGCAGCGTAGAGGGGAGAGATACGCAGTATTTT
cdr3_aa: CASSVEGRDTQYF

v_call: TRBV28
d_call: NA
clone_size: medium-sized
j_call: TRBJ2-2
cdr3_nt: TGTGCCATCCGCGTCGGCGCGGGAAGGGTCGGGGAGCTGTTTTTT
cdr3_aa: CAIRVGAGRVGELFF

v_call: TRBV7-8
d_call: NA
clone_size: NA
j_call: TRBJ2-7
cdr3_nt: TGTGCCAGCAGCATATCCGGTAGGGGAAGTCTTATGACCTACGAGCAGTACTTC
cdr3_aa: CASSISGRGSLMTYEQYF

v_call: TRBV5-1
d_call: TRBD1
clone_size: medium-sized
j_call: TRBJ2-7
cdr3_nt: TGCGCCAGCAGGACCGGGGGACAGGACTACGAGCAGTACTTC
cdr3_aa: CASRTGGQDYEQYF

v_call: TRBV7-9
d_call: NA
clone_size: once
j_call: TRBJ2-1
cdr3_nt: TGTGCCAGCTCCGGACAGAGCTACAATGAGCAGTTCTTC
cdr3_aa: CASSGQSYNEQFF

v_call: TRBV7-3
d_call: NA
clone_size: NA
j_call: TRBJ2-5
cdr3_nt: TGTGCCAGCAGTCGTTATGGAAGGGACCAAGAGACCCAGTACTTC
cdr3_aa: CASSRYGRDQETQYF

v_call: TRBV28
d_call: NA
clone_size: once
j_call: TRBJ2-7
cdr3_nt: TGTGCCAGCAGTCCCACTAGGCCCCTAGGCGAGCAGTACTTC
cdr3_aa: CASSPTRPLGEQYF

v_call: TRBV20-1
d_call: TRBD2
clone_size: NA
j_call: TRBJ2-1
cdr3_nt: TGCAGTGCTAGAACCTCAGGTGGTAGGGTCGCAGCGGGGTTCAATGAGCAGTTCTTC
cdr3_aa: CSARTSGGRVAAGFNEQFF

v_call: TRBV4-1
d_call: TRBD2
clone_size: many
j_call: TRBJ2-4
cdr3_nt: TGCGCCAGCGCACCGGGACTAGCGGGAACCTTAGCCAAAAACATTCAGTACTTC
cdr3_aa: CASAPGLAGTLAKNIQYF

v_call: TRBV19
d_call: TRBD1
clone_size: few
j_call: TRBJ1-6
cdr3_nt: TGTGCCAGTAGAGCGGGACAGGGGAATTCACCCCTCCACTTT
cdr3_aa: CASRAGQGNSPLHF

v_call: TRBV5-8
d_call: TRBD1
clone_size: NA
j_call: TRBJ1-4
cdr3_nt: TGTGCCAGCAGCGACGAGAGGGGGCGTTGGAGTGAAAAACTGTTTTTT
cdr3_aa: CASSDERGRWSEKLFF

v_call: TRBV10-3
d_call: NA
clone_size: few
j_call: TRBJ2-7
cdr3_nt: TGTGCCATCAGTGAGTCGACACAGGCCTACGAGCAGTACTTC
cdr3_aa: CAISESTQAYEQYF

v_call: TRBV11-2
d_call: TRBD1
clone_size: many
j_call: TRBJ2-4
cdr3_nt: TGTGCCAGCAGCTTAGAAGGGACAGCACTAGCCAAAAACATTCAGTACTTC
cdr3_aa: CASSLEGTALAKNIQYF

v_call: TRBV6-1
d_call: NA
clone_size: medium-sized
j_call: TRBJ1-2
cdr3_nt: TGTGCCAGCACTGGGGAGGGCTACACCTTC
cdr3_aa: CASTGEGYTF

v_call: TRBV7-2
d_call: NA
clone_size: NA
j_call: TRBJ2-5
cdr3_nt: TGTGCCAGCAGAACCCTCAGGGGCAGCGAGACCCAGTACTTC
cdr3_aa: CASRTLRGSETQYF

v_call: TRBV19
d_call: NA
clone_size: NA
j_call: TRBJ2-7
cdr3_nt: TGTGCCAGTAAGCACCCAGGGGAGGCATACGAGCAGTACTTC
cdr3_aa: CASKHPGEAYEQYF

v_call: TRBV11-2
d_call: NA
clone_size: medium-sized
j_call: TRBJ1-2
cdr3_nt: TGTGCCAGCACCCAGGGAGAGACTTCCTATGGCTACACCTTC
cdr3_aa: CASTQGETSYGYTF